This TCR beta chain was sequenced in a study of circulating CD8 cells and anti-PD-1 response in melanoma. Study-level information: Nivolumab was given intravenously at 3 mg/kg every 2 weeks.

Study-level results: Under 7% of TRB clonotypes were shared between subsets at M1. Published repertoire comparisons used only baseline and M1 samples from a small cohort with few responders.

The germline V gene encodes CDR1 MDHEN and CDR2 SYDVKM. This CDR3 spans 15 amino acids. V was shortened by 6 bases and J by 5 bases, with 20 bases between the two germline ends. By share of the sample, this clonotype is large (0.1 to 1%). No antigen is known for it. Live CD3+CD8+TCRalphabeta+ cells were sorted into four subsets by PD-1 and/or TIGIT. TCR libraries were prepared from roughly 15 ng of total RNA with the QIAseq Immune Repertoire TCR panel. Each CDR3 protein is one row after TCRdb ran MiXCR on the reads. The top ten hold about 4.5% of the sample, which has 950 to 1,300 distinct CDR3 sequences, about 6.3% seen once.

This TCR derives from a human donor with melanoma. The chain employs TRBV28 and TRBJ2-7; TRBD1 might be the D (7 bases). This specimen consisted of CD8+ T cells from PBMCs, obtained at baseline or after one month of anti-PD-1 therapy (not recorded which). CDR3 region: CASRWRQGLVDEQYF. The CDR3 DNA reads TGTGCCAGCAGATGGAGACAGGGACTGGTAGACGAGCAGTACTTC.